This T cell receptor beta chain was sequenced during a study of CD8 T cells in Susac syndrome. General study findings and limits: As the study acknowledged, the number of individuals who were part of its TCR sequencing and HLA analysis was relatively small.

CDR1 and CDR2 (germline): GTSNPN, SVGIG (reference sequence). The CDR3 is 16 residues long. The junction had 9 bases not matched to a gene; V was cut back by 0 bases and J by 3 bases. Notes on this clonotype: Its specificity is unknown.

A quantity of about 0.5 to 1 ug RNA underwent reverse transcription using random hexamers. With immunoSEQ multiplex PCR, TCR beta CDR3 was amplified across 54 Vbeta and 13 Jbeta. Using its own MiXCR run on the immunoSEQ multiplex PCR reads, TCRdb lists one record per CDR3 protein. The table has approximately 140,000 distinct CDR3 sequences, 94% seen once. CD8+ and CD4+ T cells from blood underwent TCR beta sequencing. This chain uses TRBV30 with TRBJ1-1; 8 nucleotides agree with TRBD1. The TCR comes from a human donor in good health. Sequenced material: CD8+ T cells from PBMCs. This chain's CDR3 is CAWSVLIDRGYTEAFF. CDR3 sequence (DNA): TGTGCCTGGAGTGTACTGATCGACAGGGGATACACTGAAGCTTTCTTT.